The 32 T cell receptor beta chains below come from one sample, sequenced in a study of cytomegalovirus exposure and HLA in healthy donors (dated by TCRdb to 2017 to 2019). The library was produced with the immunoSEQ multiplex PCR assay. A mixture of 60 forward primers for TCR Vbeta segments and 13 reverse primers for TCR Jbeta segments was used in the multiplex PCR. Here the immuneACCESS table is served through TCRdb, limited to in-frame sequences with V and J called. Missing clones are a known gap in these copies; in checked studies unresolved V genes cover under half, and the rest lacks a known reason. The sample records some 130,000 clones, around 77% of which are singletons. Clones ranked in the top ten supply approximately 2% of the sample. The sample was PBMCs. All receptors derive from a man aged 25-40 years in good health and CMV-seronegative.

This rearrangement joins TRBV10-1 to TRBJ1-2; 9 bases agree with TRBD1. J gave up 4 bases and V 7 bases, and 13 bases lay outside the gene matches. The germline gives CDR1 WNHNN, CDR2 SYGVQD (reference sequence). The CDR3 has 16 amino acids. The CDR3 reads CASNCLDRGLFYGYTF. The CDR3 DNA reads TGCGCCAGCAATTGCTTGGACAGGGGCCTTTTCTATGGCTACACCTTC.

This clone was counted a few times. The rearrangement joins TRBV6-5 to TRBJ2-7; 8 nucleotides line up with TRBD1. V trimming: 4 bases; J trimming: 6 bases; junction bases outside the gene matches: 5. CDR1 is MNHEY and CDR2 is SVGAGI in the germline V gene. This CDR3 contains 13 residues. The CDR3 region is CASSWTGSGEQYF. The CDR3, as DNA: TGTGCCAGCAGTTGGACAGGGTCCGGCGAGCAGTACTTC.

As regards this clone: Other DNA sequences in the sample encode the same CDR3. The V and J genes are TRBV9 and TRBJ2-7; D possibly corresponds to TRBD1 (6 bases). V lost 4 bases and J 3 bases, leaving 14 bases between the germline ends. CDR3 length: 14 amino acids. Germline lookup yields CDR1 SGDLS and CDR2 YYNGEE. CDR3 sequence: CASSKTGQFYEQYF. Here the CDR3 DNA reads TGTGCCAGCAGCAAAACAGGGCAGTTCTACGAGCAGTACTTC.

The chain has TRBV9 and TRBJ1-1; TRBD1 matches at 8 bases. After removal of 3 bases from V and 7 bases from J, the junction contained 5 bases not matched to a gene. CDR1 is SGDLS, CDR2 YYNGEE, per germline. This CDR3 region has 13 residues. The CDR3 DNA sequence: TGTGCCAGCAGCGCGAAGACAGGGGATGAAGCTTTCTTT. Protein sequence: CASSAKTGDEAFF.

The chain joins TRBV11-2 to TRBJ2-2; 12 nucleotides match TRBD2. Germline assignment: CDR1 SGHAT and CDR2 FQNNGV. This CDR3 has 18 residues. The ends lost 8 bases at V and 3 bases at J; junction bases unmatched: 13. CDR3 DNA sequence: TGTGCCAGCTTTCCGGGACTAGCGGGCCAGGTGGACACCGGGGAGCTGTTTTTT. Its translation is CASFPGLAGQVDTGELFF. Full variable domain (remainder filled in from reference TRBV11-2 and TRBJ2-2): EAGVAQSPRYKIIEKRQSVAFWCNPISGHATLYWYQQILGQGPKLLIQFQNNGVVDDSQLPKDRFSAERLKGVDSTLKIQPAKLEDSAVYLCASFPGLAGQVDTGELFFGEGSRLTVL.

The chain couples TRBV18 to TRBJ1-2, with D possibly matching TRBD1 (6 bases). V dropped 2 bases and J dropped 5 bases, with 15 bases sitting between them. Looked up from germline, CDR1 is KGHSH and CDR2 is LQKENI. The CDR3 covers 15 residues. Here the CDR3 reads CASSPDWTAHYGYTF. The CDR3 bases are TGTGCCAGCTCACCAGACTGGACAGCTCATTATGGCTACACCTTC.

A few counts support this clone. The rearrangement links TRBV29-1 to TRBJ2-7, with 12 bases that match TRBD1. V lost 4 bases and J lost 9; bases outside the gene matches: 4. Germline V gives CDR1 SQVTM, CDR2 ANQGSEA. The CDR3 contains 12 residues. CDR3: CSVVPGQGAQYF. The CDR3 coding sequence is TGCAGCGTTGTACCGGGACAGGGGGCGCAGTACTTC.

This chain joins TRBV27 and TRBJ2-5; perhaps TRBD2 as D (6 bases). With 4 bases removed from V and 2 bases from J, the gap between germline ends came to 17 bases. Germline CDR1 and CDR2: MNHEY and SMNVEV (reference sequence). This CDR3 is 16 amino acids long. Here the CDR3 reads CASSSHLFGLQETQYF. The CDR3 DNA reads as TGTGCCAGCAGTTCCCACCTCTTTGGACTACAAGAGACCCAGTACTTC.

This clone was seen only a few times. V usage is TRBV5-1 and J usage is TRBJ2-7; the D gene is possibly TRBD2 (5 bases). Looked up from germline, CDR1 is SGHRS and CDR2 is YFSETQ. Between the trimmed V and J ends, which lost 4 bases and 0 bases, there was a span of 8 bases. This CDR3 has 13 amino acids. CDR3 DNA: TGCGCCAGCAGCGAGGGCTTCTCCTACGAGCAGTACTTC. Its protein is CASSEGFSYEQYF.

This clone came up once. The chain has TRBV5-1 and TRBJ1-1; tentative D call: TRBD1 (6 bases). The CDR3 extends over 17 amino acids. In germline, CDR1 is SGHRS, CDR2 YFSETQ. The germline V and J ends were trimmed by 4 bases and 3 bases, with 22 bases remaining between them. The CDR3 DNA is TGCGCCAGCAGCACAAAAGGGGGGGAAGGTAGGGACACTGAAGCTTTCTTT. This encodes CASSTKGGEGRDTEAFF.

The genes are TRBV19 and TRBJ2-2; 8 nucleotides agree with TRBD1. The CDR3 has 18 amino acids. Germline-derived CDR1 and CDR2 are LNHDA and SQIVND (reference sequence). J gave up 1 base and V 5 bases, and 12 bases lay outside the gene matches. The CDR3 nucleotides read TGTGCCAGTAGTCCCCGACAGGGACAGGTCGGGAACACCGGGGAGCTGTTTTTT. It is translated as CASSPRQGQVGNTGELFF.

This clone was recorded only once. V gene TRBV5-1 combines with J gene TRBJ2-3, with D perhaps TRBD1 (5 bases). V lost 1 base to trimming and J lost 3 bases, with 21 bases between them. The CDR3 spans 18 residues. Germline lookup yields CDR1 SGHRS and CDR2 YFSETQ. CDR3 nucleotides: TGCGCCAGCAGCTTGAGGGGCTTTGGGCAGGCTAGGACAGATACGCAGTATTTT. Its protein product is CASSLRGFGQARTDTQYF. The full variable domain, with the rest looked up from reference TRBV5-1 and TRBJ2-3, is KAGVTQTPRYLIKTRGQQVTLSCSPISGHRSVSWYQQTPGQGLQFLFEYFSETQRNKGNFPGRFSGRQFSNSRSEMNVSTLELGDSALYLCASSLRGFGQARTDTQYFGPGTRLTVL.

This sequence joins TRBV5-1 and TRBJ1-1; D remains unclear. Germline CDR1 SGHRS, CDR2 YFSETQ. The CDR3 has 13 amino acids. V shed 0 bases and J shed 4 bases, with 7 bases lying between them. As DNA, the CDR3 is TGCGCCAGCAGCTTGGTGGCGGGCACTGAAGCTTTCTTT. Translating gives CASSLVAGTEAFF.

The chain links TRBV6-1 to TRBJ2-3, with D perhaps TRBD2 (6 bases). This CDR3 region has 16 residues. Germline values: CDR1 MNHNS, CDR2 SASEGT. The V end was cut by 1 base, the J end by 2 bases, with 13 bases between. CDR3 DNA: TGTGCCAGCAGTGAAGTTTCCGGGAGCCCCACAGATACGCAGTATTTT. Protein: CASSEVSGSPTDTQYF.

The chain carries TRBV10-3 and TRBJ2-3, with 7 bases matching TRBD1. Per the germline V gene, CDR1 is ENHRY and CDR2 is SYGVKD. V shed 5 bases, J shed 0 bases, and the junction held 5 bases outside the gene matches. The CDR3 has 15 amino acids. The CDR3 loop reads CAISLGTASTDTQYF. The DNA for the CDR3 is TGTGCCATCAGTTTAGGGACAGCCAGCACAGATACGCAGTATTTT.

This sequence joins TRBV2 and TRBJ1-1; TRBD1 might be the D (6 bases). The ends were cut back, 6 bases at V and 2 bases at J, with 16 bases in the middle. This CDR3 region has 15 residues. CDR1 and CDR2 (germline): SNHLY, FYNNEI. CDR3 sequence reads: CASRREGEINTEAFF. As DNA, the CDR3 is TGTGCCAGCAGGCGAGAGGGGGAGATAAACACTGAAGCTTTCTTT. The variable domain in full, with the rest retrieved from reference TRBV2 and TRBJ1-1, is EPEVTQTPSHQVTQMGQEVILRCVPISNHLYFYWYRQILGQKVEFLVSFYNNEISEKSEIFDDQFSVERPDGSNFTLKIRSTKLEDSAMYFCASRREGEINTEAFFGQGTRLTVV.

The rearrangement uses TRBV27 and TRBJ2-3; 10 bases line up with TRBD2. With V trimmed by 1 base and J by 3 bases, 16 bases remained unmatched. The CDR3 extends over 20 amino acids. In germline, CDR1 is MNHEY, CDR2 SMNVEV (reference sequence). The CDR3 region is CASSLWFSGPGTSETDTQYF. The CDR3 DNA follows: TGTGCCAGCAGTTTATGGTTCTCTGGACCAGGGACTAGCGAAACAGATACGCAGTATTTT.

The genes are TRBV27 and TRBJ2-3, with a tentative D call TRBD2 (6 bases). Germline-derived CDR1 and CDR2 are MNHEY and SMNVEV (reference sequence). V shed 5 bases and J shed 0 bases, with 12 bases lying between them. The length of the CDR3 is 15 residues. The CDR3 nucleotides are TGTGCCAGCAGTACTACTAGCAGTAGCACAGATACGCAGTATTTT. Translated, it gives CASSTTSSSTDTQYF.

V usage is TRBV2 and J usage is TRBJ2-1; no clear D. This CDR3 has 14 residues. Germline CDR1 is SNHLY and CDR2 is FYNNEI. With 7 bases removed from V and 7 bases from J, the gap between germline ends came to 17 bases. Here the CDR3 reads CASNGGTSGNEQFF. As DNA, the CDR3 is TGTGCCAGCAACGGCGGAACCTCTGGGAATGAGCAGTTCTTC.

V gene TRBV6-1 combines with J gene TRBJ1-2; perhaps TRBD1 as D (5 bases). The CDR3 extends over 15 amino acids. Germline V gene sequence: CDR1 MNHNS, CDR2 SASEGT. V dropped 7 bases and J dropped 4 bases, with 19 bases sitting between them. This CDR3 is CASKRDLGPSYGYTF. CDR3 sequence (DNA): TGTGCCAGCAAAAGGGACTTGGGGCCTAGCTATGGCTACACCTTC.

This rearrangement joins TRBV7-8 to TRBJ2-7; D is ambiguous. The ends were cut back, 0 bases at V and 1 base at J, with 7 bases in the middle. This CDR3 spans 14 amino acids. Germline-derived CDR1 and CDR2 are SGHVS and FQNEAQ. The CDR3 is CASSLAAPSYEQYF. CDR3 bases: TGTGCCAGCAGCTTAGCGGCTCCGTCCTACGAGCAGTACTTC.

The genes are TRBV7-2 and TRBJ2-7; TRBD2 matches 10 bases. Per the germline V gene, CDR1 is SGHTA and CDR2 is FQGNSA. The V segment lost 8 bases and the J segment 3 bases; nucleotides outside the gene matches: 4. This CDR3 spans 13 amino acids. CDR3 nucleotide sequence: TGTGCCAGCGGGGTAGCGGGAGGCTACGAGCAGTACTTC. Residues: CASGVAGGYEQYF.

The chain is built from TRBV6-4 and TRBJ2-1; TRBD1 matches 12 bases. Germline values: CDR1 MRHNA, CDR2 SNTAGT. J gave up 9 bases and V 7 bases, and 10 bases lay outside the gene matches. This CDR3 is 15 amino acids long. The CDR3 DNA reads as TGTGCCAGCACCCACCCGGGACAGGGGGCAGGTGAGCAGTTCTTC. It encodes CASTHPGQGAGEQFF.

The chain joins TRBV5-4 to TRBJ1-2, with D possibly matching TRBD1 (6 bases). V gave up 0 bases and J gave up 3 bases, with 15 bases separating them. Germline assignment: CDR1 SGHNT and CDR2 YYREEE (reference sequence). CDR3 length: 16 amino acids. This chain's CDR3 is CASSLDSGGVHYGYTF. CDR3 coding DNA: TGTGCCAGCAGCTTGGATTCGGGGGGCGTTCACTATGGCTACACCTTC.

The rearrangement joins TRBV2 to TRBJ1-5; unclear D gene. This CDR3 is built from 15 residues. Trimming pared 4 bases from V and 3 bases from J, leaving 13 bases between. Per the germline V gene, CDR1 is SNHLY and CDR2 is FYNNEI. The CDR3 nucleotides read TGTGCCAGCAGTGGCCGGACGGGATTCAATCAGCCCCAGCATTTT. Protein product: CASSGRTGFNQPQHF. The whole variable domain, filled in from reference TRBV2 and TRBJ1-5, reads EPEVTQTPSHQVTQMGQEVILRCVPISNHLYFYWYRQILGQKVEFLVSFYNNEISEKSEIFDDQFSVERPDGSNFTLKIRSTKLEDSAMYFCASSGRTGFNQPQHFGDGTRLSIL.

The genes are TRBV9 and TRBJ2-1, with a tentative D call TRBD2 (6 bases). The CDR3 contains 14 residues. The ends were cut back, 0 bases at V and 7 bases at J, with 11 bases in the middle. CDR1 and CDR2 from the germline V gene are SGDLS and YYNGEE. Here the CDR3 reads CASSVVGGGNEQFF. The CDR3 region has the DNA TGTGCCAGCAGCGTAGTGGGAGGAGGAAATGAGCAGTTCTTC.

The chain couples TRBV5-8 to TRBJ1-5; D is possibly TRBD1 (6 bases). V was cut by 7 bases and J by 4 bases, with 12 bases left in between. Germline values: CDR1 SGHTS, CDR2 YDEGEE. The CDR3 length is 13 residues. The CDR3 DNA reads TGTGCCAGCCCCCCAGGGGAGAATCAGCCCCAGCATTTT. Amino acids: CASPPGENQPQHF.

The CDR3 DNA follows: TGCGCCAGCAGCTTGAGTAGGACAGGGACCTACGAGCAGTACTTC. Translation gives CASSLSRTGTYEQYF. The rearrangement uses TRBV5-1 and TRBJ2-7, with 8 bases aligning to TRBD1. The CDR3 totals 15 residues. Germline trimming cut 1 base from V and 2 bases from J; bases unmatched to any gene: 5. Germline V lookup: CDR1 SGHRS, CDR2 YFSETQ.

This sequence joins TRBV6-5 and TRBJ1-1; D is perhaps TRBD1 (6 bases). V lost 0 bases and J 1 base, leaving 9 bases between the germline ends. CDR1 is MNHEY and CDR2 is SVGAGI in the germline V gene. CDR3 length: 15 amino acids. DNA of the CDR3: TGTGCCAGCAGTTACTCCCGACAGGCGAACACTGAAGCTTTCTTT. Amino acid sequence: CASSYSRQANTEAFF.

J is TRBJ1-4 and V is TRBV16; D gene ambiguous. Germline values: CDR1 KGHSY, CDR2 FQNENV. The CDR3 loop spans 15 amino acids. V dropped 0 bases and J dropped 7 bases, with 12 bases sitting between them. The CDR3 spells CASSQSREVAEKLFF. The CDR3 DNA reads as TGTGCCAGCAGCCAATCGAGGGAGGTCGCTGAAAAACTGTTTTTT.

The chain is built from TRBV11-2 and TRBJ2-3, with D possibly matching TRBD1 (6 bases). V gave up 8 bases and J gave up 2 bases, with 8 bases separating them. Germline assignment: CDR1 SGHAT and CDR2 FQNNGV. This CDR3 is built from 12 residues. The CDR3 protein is CASGQYTDTQYF. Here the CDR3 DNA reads TGTGCCAGCGGACAGTACACAGATACGCAGTATTTT.

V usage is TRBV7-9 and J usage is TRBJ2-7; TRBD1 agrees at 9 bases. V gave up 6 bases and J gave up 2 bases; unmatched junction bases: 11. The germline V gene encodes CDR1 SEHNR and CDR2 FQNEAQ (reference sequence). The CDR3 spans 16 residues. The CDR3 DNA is TGTGCCAGCAGTAACAACCCGGGACAGGGAACCTACGAGCAGTACTTC. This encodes CASSNNPGQGTYEQYF.